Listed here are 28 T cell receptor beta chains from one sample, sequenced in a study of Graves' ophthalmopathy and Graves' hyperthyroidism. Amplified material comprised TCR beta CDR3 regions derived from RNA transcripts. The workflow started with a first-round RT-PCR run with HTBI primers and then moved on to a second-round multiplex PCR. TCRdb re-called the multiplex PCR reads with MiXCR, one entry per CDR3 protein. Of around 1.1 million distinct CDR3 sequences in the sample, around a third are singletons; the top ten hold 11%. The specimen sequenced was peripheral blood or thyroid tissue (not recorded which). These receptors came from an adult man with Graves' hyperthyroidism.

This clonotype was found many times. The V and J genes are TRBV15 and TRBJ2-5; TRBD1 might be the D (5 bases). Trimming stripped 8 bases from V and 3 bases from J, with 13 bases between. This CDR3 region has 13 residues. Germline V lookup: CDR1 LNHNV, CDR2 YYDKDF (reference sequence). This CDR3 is CATVGRDEETQYF. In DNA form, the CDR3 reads TGTGCCACCGTCGGCAGGGATGAAGAGACCCAGTACTTC. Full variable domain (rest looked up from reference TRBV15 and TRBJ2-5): DAMVIQNPRYQVTQFGKPVTLSCSQTLNHNVMYWYQQKSSQAPKLLFHYYDKDFNNEADTPDNFQSRRPNTSFCFLDIRSPGLGDTAMYLCATVGRDEETQYFGPGTRLLVL.

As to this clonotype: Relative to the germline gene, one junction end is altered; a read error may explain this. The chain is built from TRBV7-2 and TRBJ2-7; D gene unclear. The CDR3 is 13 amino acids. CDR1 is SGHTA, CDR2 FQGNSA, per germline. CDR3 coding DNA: TGTGCCAGCAGCTTAAGGGAATCCTACGAGCACTACTTC. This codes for CASSLRESYEHYF.

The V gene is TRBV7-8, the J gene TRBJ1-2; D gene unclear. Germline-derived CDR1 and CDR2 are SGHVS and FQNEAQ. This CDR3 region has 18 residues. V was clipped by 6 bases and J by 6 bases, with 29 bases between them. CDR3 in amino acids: CASSTLEGVTGEEDGYTF. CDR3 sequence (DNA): TGTGCCAGCAGTACCCTGGAGGGCGTGACCGGGGAGGAGGATGGCTACACCTTC.

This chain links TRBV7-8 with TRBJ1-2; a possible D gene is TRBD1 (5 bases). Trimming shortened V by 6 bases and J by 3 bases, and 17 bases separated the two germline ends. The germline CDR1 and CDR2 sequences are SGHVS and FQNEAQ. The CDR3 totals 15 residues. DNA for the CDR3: TGTGCCAGCAGGTCTGGGCCCAGGGAAGACTATGGCTACACCTTC. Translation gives CASRSGPREDYGYTF.

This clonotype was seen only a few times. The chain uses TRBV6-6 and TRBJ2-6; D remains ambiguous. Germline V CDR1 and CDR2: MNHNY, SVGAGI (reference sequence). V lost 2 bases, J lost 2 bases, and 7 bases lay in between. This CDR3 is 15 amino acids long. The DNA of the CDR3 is TGTGCCAGCAGTTACCAGGTTACTGGGGCCAACGTCCTGACTTTC. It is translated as CASSYQVTGANVLTF.

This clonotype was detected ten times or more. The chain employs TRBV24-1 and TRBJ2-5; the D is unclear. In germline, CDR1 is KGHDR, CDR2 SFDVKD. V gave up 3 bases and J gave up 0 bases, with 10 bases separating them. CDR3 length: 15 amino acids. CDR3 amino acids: CATSDPVGNQETQYF. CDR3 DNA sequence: TGTGCCACCAGTGATCCGGTAGGGAACCAAGAGACCCAGTACTTC.

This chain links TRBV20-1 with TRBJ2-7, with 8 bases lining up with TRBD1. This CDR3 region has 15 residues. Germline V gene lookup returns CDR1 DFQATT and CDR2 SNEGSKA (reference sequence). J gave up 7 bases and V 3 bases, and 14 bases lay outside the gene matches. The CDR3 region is CSASGGTGPTGEQYF. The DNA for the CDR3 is TGCAGTGCTAGTGGAGGGACAGGACCCACTGGTGAGCAGTACTTC.

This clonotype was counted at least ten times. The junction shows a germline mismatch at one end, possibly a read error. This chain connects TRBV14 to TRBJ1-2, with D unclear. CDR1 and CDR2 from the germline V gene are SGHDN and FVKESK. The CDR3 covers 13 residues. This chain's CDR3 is CASSQGINYGYTF. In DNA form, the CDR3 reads TGCGCCAGCAGCCAAGGGATTAACTATGGCTACACCTTC. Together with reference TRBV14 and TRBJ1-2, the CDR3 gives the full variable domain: EAGVTQFPSHSVIEKGQTVTLRCDPISGHDNLYWYRRVMGKEIKFLLHFVKESKQDESGMPNNRFLAERTGGTYSTLKVQPAELEDSGVYFCASSQGINYGYTFGSGTRLTVV.

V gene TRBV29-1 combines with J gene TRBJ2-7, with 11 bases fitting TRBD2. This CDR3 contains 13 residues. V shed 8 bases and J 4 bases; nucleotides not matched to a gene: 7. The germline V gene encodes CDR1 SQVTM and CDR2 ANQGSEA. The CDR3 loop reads CSCDGTSGYEQYF. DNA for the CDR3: TGCAGCTGTGATGGGACTAGCGGTTACGAGCAGTACTTC.

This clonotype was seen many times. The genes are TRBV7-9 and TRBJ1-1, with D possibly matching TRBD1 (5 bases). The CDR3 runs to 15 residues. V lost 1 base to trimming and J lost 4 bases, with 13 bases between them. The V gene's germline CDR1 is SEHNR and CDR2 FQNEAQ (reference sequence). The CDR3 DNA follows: TGTGCCAGCAGCTTAGGATTTTGGGGGTTCACTGAAGCTTTCTTT. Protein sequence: CASSLGFWGFTEAFF.

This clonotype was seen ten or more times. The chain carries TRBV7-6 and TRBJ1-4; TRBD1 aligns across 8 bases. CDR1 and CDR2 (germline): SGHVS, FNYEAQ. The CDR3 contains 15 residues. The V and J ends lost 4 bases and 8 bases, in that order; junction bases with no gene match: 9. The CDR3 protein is CASSSDDRGSEKLFF. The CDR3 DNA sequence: TGTGCCAGCAGCTCTGACGACAGGGGCAGCGAAAAACTGTTTTTT.

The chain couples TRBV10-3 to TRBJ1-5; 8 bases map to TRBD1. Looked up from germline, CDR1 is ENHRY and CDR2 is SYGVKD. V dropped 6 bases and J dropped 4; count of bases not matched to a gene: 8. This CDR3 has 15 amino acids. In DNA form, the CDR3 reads TGTGCCATCAGCGCAGGGGGCGTTCAGAATCAGCCCCAGCATTTT. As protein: CAISAGGVQNQPQHF.

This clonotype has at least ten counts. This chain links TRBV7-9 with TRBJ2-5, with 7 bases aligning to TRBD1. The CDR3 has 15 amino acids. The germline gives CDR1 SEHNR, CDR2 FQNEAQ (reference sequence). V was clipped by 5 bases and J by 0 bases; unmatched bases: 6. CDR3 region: CASSPPGQHQETQYF. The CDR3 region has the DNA TGTGCCAGCAGCCCGCCGGGACAGCACCAAGAGACCCAGTACTTC.

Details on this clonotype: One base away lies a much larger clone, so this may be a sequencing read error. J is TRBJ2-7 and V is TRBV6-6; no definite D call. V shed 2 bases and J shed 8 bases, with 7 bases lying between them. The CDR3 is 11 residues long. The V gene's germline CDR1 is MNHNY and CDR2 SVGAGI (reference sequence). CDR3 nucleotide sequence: TGTGCCAGCAGTTACGAGCTCAAGCAGTACTTC. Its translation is CASSYELKQYF.

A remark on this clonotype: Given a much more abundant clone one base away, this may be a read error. The CDR3: CASMDGTGVGEQYF. In DNA form, the CDR3 reads TGTGCCAGTATGGACGGGACAGGGGTTGGCGAGCAGTACTTC. The chain employs TRBV19 and TRBJ2-7, with 10 bases fitting TRBD1. Losses at the gene ends were 7 bases for V and 6 bases for J; bases not matched to a gene: 9. Per germline, CDR1 LNHDA and CDR2 SQIVND (reference sequence). This CDR3 comprises 14 residues.

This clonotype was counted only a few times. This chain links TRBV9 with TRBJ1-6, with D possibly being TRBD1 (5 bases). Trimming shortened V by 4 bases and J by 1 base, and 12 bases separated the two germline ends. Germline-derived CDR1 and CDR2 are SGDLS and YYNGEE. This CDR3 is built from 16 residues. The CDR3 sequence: CASSIRDPSYNSPLHF. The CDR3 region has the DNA TGTGCCAGCAGCATCCGGGACCCTTCCTATAATTCACCCCTCCACTTT.

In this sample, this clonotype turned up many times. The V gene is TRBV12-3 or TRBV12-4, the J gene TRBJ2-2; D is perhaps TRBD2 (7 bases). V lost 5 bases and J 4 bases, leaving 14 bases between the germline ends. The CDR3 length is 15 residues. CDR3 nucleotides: TGTGCCAGCAGTGCGCTGAGGGGGGGCACCGGGGAGCTGTTTTTT. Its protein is CASSALRGGTGELFF.

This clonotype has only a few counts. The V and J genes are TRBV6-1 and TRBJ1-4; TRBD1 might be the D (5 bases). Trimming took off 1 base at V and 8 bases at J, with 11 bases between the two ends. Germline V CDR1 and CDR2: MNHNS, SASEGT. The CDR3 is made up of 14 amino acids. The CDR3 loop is CASSEVDSWEKLFF. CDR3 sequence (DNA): TGTGCCAGCAGTGAAGTCGACAGTTGGGAAAAACTGTTTTTT.

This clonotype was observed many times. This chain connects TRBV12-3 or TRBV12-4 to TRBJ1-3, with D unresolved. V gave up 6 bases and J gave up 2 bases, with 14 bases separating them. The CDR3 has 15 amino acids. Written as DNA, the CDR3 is TGTGCCAGCAGGCGCGGTGGAGGAGCTGGAAACACCATATATTTT. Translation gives CASRRGGGAGNTIYF.

This chain's CDR3 is CASMFQGHETQYF. CDR3 in DNA: TGTGCCAGCATGTTTCAGGGACACGAGACCCAGTACTTC. The genes are TRBV25-1 and TRBJ2-5; D is perhaps TRBD1 (6 bases). Trimming removed 7 bases at V and 5 bases at J, with 14 bases between. Germline loops: CDR1 MGHDK, CDR2 SYGVNS. CDR3 length equals 13 residues.

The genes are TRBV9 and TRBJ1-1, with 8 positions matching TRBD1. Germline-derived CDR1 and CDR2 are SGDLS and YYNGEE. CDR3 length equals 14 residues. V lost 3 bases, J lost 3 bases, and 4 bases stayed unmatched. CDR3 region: CASSATGGDTEAFF. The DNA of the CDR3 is TGTGCCAGCAGCGCAACAGGGGGGGACACTGAAGCTTTCTTT.

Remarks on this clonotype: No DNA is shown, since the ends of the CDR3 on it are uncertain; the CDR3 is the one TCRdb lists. The CDR3 spells CASSIYLCSVAGNEQYF. The chain is built from TRBV7-8 and TRBJ2-7; TRBD1, the D gene given by the table, was not confirmed from the DNA. Inclusive of both ends, the CDR3 amounts to 17 amino acids. From germline, CDR1 is SGHVS and CDR2 FQNEAQ.

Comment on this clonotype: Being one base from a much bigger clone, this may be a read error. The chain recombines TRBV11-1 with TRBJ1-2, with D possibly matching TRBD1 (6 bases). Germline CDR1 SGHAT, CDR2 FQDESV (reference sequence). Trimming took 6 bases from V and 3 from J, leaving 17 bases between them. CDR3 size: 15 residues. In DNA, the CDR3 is TGTGCCAGCAGGACAATACAGGGAGACGACTATGGCTACACCTTC. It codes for CASRTIQGDDYGYTF.

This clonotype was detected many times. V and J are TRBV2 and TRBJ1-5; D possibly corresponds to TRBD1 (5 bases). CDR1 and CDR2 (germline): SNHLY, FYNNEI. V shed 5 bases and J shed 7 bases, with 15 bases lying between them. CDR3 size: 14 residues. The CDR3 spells CASSPSGGYQPQHF. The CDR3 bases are TGTGCCAGCAGTCCGAGCGGGGGGTACCAGCCCCAGCATTTT.

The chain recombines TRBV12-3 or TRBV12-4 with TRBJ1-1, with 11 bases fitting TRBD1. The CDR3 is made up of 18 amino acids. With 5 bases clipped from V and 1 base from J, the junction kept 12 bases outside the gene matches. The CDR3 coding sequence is TGTGCCAGCAGTAACGAATATGGGACAGGGGGTAGGAACACTGAAGCTTTCTTT. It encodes CASSNEYGTGGRNTEAFF.

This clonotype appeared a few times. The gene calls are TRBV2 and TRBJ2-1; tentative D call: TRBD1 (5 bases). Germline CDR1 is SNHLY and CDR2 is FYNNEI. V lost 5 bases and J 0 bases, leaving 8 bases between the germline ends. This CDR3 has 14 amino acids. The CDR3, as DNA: TGTGCCAGCAGTAAAGGGGACTCCTACAATGAGCAGTTCTTC. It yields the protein CASSKGDSYNEQFF.

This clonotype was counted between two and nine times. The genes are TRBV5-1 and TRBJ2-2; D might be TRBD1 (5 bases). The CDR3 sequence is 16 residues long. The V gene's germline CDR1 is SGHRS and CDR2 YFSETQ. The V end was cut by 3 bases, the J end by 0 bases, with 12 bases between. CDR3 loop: CASSWGERTNTGELFF. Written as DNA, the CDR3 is TGCGCCAGCAGCTGGGGCGAGAGAACGAACACCGGGGAGCTGTTTTTT.

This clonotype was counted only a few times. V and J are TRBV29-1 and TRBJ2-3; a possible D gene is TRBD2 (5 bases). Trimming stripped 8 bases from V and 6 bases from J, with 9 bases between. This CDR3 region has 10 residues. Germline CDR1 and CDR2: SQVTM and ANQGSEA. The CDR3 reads CSPIADTQYF. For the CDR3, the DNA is TGCAGCCCTATAGCGGATACGCAGTATTTT.